The subject of this entry is one T cell receptor beta chain. Its binding antigen is unknown. One base away there is no much larger clone; base qualities are not given. Sequenced using an Illumina NovaSeq 6000. TCRalpha and TCRbeta cDNA libraries were constructed by 5'RACE with constant-segment primers, with sample barcodes and unique molecular identifiers being introduced. RNA was extracted from every sample with Trizol reagent. Libraries were amplified in two PCR steps, with a second sample barcode and Illumina TruSeq adapters added in the second step. Sequencing of libraries was performed on an Illumina NovaSeq with 2 x 150 bp paired-end reads. In the paper's pipeline: Demultiplexing of reads and collapsing into UMI-guided consensus sequences were performed with migec v1.2.7. Using mixcr v2.1.11, UMI consensuses were aligned to TRA and TRB V and J templates and then assembled into clonotypes. Expanded or contracted clonotypes were those called significant by both edgeR and NoisET, with noise models trained on biological replicates. For edgeR calls, the thresholds were a false discovery rate-adjusted p below 0.01 and a log2 fold-change of 1. As an exploratory analysis of dynamics, PCA with hierarchical clustering was applied to max-normalized trajectories of the 1000 most abundant clonotypes. The CD4 or CD8 phenotype of responding clones was assigned using the separately sequenced CD4+ and CD8+ repertoires. The public reads were quality trimmed at Q25 with fastp and then assembled into clones with MiXCR by TCRdb, keeping productive beta chains. CDR3 protein duplicates are merged, each entry listing the most common genes and DNA. The V and J calls follow TCRdb's processing rather than the paper's. For this sample the table gives tens of thousands of distinct CDR3 sequences, of which around 13% were detected only once. Less than 45% of the sample is in the top ten clones.

PBMCs were isolated by Ficoll-Paque density gradient centrifugation. This specimen belongs to a study of T-cell memory formation after mild COVID-19 (dated by TCRdb to the early 2020s). Regarding the research as a whole: TCR sequence clusters from the two donors were largely donor specific. The cohort was made up of two young adult volunteers, one female and one male, who were previously healthy. In a couple of donors, T-cell clones that expanded and contracted after mild COVID-19 were tracked by sequencing TCRalpha and TCRbeta repertoires over time. The study at large found these results: The study covered only a couple of mild cases, and larger cohorts including severe cases with pre-infection samples were considered necessary. Clones that contracted from day 15 to 85 showed balanced CD4/CD8 phenotypes, whereas a second wave of clones that expanded from day 15 to 37 leaned towards CD4+. Some responding clones were detected in pre-infection memory, which suggested that pre-existing cross-reactive memory T cells had joined the SARS-CoV-2 response. The second-wave clones that peaked on day 37 were not confirmed to be SARS-CoV-2 specific. Contracting CD4+ clones were located mainly in the CM and EM memory subsets, whereas CD8+ clones were found to be enriched in EMRA.

The TCR was taken from a man aged 18 to 30 who had mild COVID-19 (a few samples of this study predate the infection). The sample titles of this study are shuffled in the database, so cell type and time point are left out; the donor was told from shared clones. The specimen was PBMCs or a T cell subset sorted from them (not recorded which).

At the DNA level, the sequence is TGTGCCAGCAGCTTGGCCGGACCGGGGGCTGAAGCTTTCTTT. Translated, it gives CASSLAGPGAEAFF. Here the chain combines TRBV5-5 and TRBJ1-1; a tentative D match to TRBD1 spans 5 bases. The CDR3 starts with the cysteine, ends with the phenylalanine, and has 14 residues. Left in the record is the CDR3 DNA by itself, 42 bases read in frame from the first base. At the junction V is shortened by 0 bases and J by 6 bases, with 12 bases in between. From a lookup of the germline V gene (reference sequence), CDR1 and CDR2 are SGHKS and YYEKEE.